This TCR beta chain was identified during a study of blood T cells in healthy people across ages. Study-level findings and limits: A roughly linear fall in TCR beta diversity per million T cells was seen with increasing age.

Next came a second PCR, run for 7 to 11 cycles, which used a sample-barcoded 5' primer along with a J-beta primer mix. TCRdb re-called the 5' RACE reads with MiXCR, one entry per CDR3 protein. This table has about 730,000 distinct CDR3 sequences, roughly 45% appearing once. In germline, CDR1 is SEHNR, CDR2 FQNEAQ (reference sequence). V lost 2 bases to trimming and J lost 10 bases, with 21 bases between them. This CDR3 is 16 amino acids long. As to this clonotype: Its antigen is still unknown.

The chain uses TRBV7-9 and TRBJ2-1, with D maybe TRBD2 (5 bases). Input material: blood. This receptor was taken from a woman aged 55-69 years in good health. The CDR3 reads CASSLLGQGSIAEQFF. CDR3 in DNA: TGTGCCAGCAGCTTATTAGGCCAAGGTTCCATAGCGGAGCAGTTCTTC.